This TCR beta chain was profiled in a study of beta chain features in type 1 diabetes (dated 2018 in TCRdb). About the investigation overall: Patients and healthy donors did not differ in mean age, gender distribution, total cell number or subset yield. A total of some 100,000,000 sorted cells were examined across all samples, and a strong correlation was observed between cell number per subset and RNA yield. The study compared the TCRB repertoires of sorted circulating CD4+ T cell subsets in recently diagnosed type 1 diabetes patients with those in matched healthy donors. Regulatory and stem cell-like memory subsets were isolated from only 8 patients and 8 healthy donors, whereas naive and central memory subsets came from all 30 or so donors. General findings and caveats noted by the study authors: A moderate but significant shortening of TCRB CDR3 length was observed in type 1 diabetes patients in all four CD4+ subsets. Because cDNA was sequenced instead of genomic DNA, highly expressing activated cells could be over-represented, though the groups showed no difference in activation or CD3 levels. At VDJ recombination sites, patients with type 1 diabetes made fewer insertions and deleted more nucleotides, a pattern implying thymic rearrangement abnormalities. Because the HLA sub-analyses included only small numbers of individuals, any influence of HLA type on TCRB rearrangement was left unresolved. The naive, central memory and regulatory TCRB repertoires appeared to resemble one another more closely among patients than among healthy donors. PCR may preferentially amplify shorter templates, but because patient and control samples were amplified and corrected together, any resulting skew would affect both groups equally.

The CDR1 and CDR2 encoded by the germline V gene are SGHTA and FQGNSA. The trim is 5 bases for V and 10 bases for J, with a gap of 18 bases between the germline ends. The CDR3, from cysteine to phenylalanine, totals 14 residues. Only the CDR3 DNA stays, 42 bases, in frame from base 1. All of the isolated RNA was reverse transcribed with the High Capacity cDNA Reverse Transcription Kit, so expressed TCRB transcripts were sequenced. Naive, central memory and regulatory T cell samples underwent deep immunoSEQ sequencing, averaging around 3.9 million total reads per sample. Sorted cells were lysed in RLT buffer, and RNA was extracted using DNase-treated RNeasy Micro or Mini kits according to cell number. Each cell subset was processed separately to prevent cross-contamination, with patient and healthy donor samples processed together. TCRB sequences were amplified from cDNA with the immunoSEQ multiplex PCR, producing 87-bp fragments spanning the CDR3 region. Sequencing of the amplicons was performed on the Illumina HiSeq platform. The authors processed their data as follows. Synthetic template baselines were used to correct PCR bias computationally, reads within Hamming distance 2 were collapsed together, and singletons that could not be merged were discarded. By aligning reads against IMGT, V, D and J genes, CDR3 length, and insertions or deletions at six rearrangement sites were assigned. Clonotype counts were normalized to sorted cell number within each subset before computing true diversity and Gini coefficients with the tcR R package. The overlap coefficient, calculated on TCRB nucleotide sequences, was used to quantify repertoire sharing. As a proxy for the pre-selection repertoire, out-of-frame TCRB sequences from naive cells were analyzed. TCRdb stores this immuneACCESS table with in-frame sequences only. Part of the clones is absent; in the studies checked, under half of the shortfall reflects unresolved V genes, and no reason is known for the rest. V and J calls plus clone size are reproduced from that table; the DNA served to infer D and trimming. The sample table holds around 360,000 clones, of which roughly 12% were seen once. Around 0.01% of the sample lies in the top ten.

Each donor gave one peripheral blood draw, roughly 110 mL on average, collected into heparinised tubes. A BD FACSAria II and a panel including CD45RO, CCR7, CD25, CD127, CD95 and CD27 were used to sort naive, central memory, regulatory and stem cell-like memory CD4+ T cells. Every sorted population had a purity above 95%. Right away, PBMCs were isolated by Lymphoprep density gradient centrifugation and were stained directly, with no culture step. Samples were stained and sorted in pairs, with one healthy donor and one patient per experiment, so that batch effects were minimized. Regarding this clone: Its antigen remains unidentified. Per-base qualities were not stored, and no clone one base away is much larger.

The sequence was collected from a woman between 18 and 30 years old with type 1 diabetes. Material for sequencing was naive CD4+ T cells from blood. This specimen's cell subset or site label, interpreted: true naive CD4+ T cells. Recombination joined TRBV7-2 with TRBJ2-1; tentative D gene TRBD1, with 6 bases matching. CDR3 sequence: CASSQQGSPSEQFF. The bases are TGTGCCAGCAGCCAACAGGGCTCCCCGTCGGAGCAGTTCTTC.